Described below is a single T cell receptor (beta chain) sequence and its context. The V gene lost 3 bases and the J gene lost 8 bases, with 7 bases spanning the gap. This CDR3 is built from 10 residues. Germline V gene lookup returns CDR1 GTSNPN and CDR2 SVGIG (reference sequence). The sample belongs to a study of blood T cell repertoires in COVID-19. Study background: Spain, Italy and the United States supplied samples that represented acute and convalescent COVID-19.

Using immunoSEQ multiplex PCR, the repertoire was profiled, and TCRdb retains in-frame clones only, with some absent. The data contain 25,000 or so clones, approximately 80% of them seen just once; the ten biggest clones take up 25%. The sequencing input was peripheral blood. The V and J genes are TRBV30 and TRBJ1-2; D is perhaps TRBD1 (5 bases). The TCR comes from an older man with active COVID-19. For the CDR3, the DNA is TGTGCCTGGAGCTGGGGCGGCTACACCTTC. It yields the protein CAWSWGGYTF.